Listed below are T cell receptor beta chains from one sample, sequenced in a study of T cell responses to AZD1222 COVID-19 vaccine. Clones were sequenced by immunoSEQ multiplex PCR, and TCRdb holds only the in-frame ones, with some missing. This table has approximately 79,000 clones, about 87% appearing once. The sample was peripheral blood, taken on day 0 of AZD1222 vaccination. Receptors originate from an adult in good health. CDR3s include the opening cysteine and the closing phenylalanine or tryptophan. A D gene is named only where the DNA matches it firmly. Size is stated for part of the rows, as once, few or many counts, or as a class when the clone is expanded.

CDR3aa: CASSGLAGDEQFF
CDR3nt: TGCGCCAGCAGCGGACTAGCGGGAGATGAGCAGTTCTTC
j_gene: TRBJ2-1
v_gene: TRBV10-2
abundance: .
d_gene: TRBD2

CDR3aa: CASSASPGGRLYEQYF
CDR3nt: TGTGCCAGCAGCGCCTCCCCTGGGGGCAGGTTGTACGAGCAGTACTTC
j_gene: TRBJ2-7
v_gene: TRBV9
abundance: .
d_gene: .

CDR3aa: CASSSGQKNTEAFF
CDR3nt: TGCGCCAGCAGCTCAGGACAGAAGAACACTGAAGCTTTCTTT
j_gene: TRBJ1-1
v_gene: TRBV5-1
abundance: .
d_gene: .

CDR3aa: CASSQSGAGNTIYF
CDR3nt: TGTGCCAGCAGCCAATCGGGGGCTGGAAACACCATATATTTT
j_gene: TRBJ1-3
v_gene: TRBV3-1/TRBV3-2
abundance: .
d_gene: .

CDR3aa: CASSSVTYTQYF
CDR3nt: TGTGCCAGCAGCTCGGTGACGTATACGCAGTATTTT
j_gene: TRBJ2-3
v_gene: TRBV7-2
abundance: .
d_gene: .

CDR3aa: CSVLQGFGYGYTF
CDR3nt: TGCAGCGTCCTACAAGGGTTCGGCTATGGCTACACCTTC
j_gene: TRBJ1-2
v_gene: TRBV29-1
abundance: .
d_gene: .

CDR3aa: CATSGNQGVGEQFF
CDR3nt: TGTGCCACCAGCGGGAATCAGGGGGTAGGTGAGCAGTTCTTC
j_gene: TRBJ2-1
v_gene: TRBV15
abundance: .
d_gene: TRBD1

CDR3aa: CASSLGQGITYNEQFF
CDR3nt: TGTGCCAGCAGCCTTGGTCAGGGAATCACCTACAATGAGCAGTTCTTC
j_gene: TRBJ2-1
v_gene: TRBV7-9
abundance: .
d_gene: .

CDR3aa: CASSPGRGDRASGNTIYF
CDR3nt: TGTGCCAGCAGCCCCGGGAGGGGGGACAGGGCCTCTGGAAACACCATATATTTT
j_gene: TRBJ1-3
v_gene: TRBV5-4
abundance: .
d_gene: TRBD1

CDR3aa: CASSLARGLSYEQYF
CDR3nt: TGTGCCAGCAGCTTGGCCCGGGGGTTATCCTACGAGCAGTACTTC
j_gene: TRBJ2-7
v_gene: TRBV5-6
abundance: once
d_gene: .

CDR3aa: CASSQQGAQETQYF
CDR3nt: TGTGCCAGCAGTCAACAGGGAGCCCAAGAGACCCAGTACTTC
j_gene: TRBJ2-5
v_gene: TRBV27
abundance: .
d_gene: .